This T cell receptor beta chain was captured by sequencing in a study of T cells in Graves' hyperthyroidism and ophthalmopathy. From RNA transcripts, TCR beta CDR3 regions were amplified. First-round RT-PCR of the TCR CDR3 relied on the HTBI primer set. Each CDR3 protein is one row after TCRdb ran MiXCR on the multiplex PCR reads. The table includes some 720,000 distinct CDR3 sequences, about a sixth detected once. This clonotype was counted a few times. Hyperthyroidism of Graves' type that showed no ophthalmopathy progression within 18 months was stable. Uncontrolled infection, other autoimmune disease, pregnancy or lactation disqualified patients from enrolment. The PBMCs studied were ones that came from roughly 11 ml fresh peripheral blood. Sequencing was carried out using blood. This clonotype originated in a man between 18 and 35 years old with Graves' hyperthyroidism.

The CDR3 is CSVERTATVEQFF. CDR3 coding DNA: TGCAGCGTTGAACGGACCGCCACCGTAGAGCAGTTCTTC. The chain has TRBV29-1 and TRBJ2-1; D is unclear. Germline loops: CDR1 SQVTM, CDR2 ANQGSEA. With 2 bases removed from V and 10 bases from J, the gap between germline ends came to 15 bases. The CDR3 sequence is 13 residues long.